The sequence of this TCR beta chain was determined in a study of cytomegalovirus exposure and HLA in healthy donors. In the case of this clone: As yet, its antigen is unknown.

General observations from the study: No immune exposure information besides CMV serostatus was available. Previous analysis showed most TCR beta V segments were productive about 87% or about 30% of the time.

The germline CDR1 and CDR2 sequences are SEHNR and FQNEAQ (reference sequence). The CDR3 is made up of 14 amino acids. The V segment lost 6 bases and the J segment 3 bases; nucleotides outside the gene matches: 6. As for the donors, each was a healthy bone marrow donor. Both 60 Vbeta primers and 13 Jbeta primers went into the PCR. Generated by immunoSEQ multiplex PCR, the TCRdb table keeps only in-frame clones and is missing some. The data hold over 200,000 clones, with 70% to 85% observed a single time. The receptor's source is a woman aged 55-75 years in good health and CMV-seropositive. The chain recombines TRBV7-9 with TRBJ1-2; 8 bases map to TRBD1. Input material: PBMCs. The CDR3 sequence: CASSPGQGDYGYTF. DNA for the CDR3: TGTGCCAGCAGTCCAGGACAGGGAGACTATGGCTACACCTTC. Filled out from reference TRBV7-9 and TRBJ1-2, the complete variable domain reads DTGVSQNPRHKITKRGQNVTFRCDPISEHNRLYWYRQTLGQGPEFLTYFQNEAQLEKSRLLSDRFSAERPKGSFSTLEIQRTEQGDSAMYLCASSPGQGDYGYTFGSGTRLTVV.